This T cell receptor beta chain was sequenced for a study of Graves' ophthalmopathy and Graves' hyperthyroidism. PBMCs were isolated by Ficoll-Paque density gradient centrifugation, using roughly 10 ml of fresh peripheral blood as the starting material. This clonotype was counted many times. The CDR3 has 15 amino acids. Germline V gives CDR1 MNHNS, CDR2 SASEGT. V lost 3 bases and J lost 6, with 17 bases in between. RNA transcripts yielded amplified TCR beta CDR3 regions. The library came from an HTBI-primed first-round RT-PCR and a second-round multiplex PCR. Via MiXCR, TCRdb re-called the multiplex PCR reads, giving one row per CDR3 protein. The table lists 350,000 to 400,000 distinct CDR3 sequences, around 18% of them singletons, with roughly 1.4% in the top ten.

The TCR originated in a woman in her late teens or twenties with Graves' ophthalmopathy. The sample comprised peripheral blood. This chain links TRBV6-1 with TRBJ1-2; weak D call: TRBD1 (6 bases). Here the CDR3 reads CASSDQGGRLDGYTF. As DNA, the CDR3 is TGTGCCAGCAGTGACCAAGGGGGGCGCTTGGATGGCTACACCTTC.